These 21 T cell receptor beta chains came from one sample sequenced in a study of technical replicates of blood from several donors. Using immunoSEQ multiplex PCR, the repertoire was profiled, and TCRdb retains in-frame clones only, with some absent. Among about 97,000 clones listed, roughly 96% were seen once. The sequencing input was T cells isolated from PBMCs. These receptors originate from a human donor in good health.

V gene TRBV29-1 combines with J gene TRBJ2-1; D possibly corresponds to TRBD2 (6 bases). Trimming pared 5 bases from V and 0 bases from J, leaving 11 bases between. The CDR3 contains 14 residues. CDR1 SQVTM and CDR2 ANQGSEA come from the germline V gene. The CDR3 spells CSVTGGFSYNEQFF. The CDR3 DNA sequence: TGCAGCGTTACCGGGGGTTTCTCCTACAATGAGCAGTTCTTC.

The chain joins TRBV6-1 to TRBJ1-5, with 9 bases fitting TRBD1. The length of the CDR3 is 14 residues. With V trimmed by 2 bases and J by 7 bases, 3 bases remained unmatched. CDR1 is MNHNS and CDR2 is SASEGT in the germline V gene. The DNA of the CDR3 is TGTGCCAGCAGTGAATCGGGACAGGGACAGCCCCAGCATTTT. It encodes CASSESGQGQPQHF.

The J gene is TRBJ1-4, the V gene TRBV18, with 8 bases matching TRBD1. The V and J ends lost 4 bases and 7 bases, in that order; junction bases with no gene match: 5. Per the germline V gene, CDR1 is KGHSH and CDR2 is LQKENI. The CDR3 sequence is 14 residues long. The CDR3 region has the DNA TGTGCCAGCTCACTGGACAGGGAGATTGAAAAACTGTTTTTT. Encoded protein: CASSLDREIEKLFF. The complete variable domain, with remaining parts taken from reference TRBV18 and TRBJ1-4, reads NAGVMQNPRHLVRRRGQEARLRCSPMKGHSHVYWYRQLPEEGLKFMVYLQKENIIDESGMPKERFSAEFPKEGPSILRIQQVVRGDSAAYFCASSLDREIEKLFFGSGTQLSVL.

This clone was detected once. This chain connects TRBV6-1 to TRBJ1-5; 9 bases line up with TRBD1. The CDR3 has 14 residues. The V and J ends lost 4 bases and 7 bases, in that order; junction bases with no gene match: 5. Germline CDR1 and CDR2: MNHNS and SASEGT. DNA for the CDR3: TGTGCCAGCAGTGGGACAGGGGCTCGACAGCCCCAGCATTTT. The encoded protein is CASSGTGARQPQHF.

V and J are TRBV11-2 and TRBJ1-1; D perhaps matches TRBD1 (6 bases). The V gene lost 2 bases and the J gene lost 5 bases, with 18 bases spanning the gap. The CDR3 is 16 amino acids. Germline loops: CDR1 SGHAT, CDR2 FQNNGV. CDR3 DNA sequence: TGTGCCAGCAGCTTAAGCGGGGGCTTGAGAGGAACTGAAGCTTTCTTT. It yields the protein CASSLSGGLRGTEAFF.

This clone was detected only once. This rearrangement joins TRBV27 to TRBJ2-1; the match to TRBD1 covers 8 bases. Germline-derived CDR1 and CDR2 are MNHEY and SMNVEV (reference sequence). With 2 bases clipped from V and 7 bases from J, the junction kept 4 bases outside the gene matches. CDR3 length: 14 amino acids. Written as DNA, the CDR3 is TGTGCCAGCAGTTTAGACAGGGGAAGGAATGAGCAGTTCTTC. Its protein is CASSLDRGRNEQFF.

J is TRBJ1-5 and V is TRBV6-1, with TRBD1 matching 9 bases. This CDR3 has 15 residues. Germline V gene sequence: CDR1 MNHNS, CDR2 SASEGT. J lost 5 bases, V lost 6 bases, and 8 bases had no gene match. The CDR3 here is CASSNRWDRDQPQHF. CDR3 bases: TGTGCCAGCAGCAACCGGTGGGACAGGGATCAGCCCCAGCATTTT.

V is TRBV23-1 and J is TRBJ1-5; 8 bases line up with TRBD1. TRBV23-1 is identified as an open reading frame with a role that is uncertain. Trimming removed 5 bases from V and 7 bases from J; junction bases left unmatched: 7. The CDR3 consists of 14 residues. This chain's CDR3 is CASSGGQEEQPQHF. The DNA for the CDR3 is TGCGCCAGCAGTGGGGGACAGGAGGAACAGCCCCAGCATTTT.

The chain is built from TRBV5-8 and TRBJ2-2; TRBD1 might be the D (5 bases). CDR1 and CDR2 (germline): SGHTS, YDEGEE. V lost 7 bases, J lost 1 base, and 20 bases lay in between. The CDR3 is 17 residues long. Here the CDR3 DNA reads TGTGCCAGCCCACGGGTCAGGGTCTCCCAGAACACCGGGGAGCTGTTTTTT. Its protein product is CASPRVRVSQNTGELFF.

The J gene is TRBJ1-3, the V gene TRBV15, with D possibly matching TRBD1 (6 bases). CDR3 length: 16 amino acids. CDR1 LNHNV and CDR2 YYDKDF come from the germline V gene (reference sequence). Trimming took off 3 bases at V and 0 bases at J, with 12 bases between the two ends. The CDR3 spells CATSSIQGTSGNTIYF. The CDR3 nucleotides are TGTGCCACCAGCAGCATTCAGGGGACCTCTGGAAACACCATATATTTT.

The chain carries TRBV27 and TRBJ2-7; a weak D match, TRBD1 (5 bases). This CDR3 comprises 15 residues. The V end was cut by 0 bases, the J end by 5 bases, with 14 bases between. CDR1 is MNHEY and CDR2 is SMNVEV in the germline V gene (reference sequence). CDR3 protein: CASSLSKGVYHEQYF. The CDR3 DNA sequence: TGTGCCAGCAGTTTATCGAAAGGGGTCTACCACGAGCAGTACTTC.

CDR3 region: CASSQIELAVYNEQFF. In DNA form, the CDR3 reads TGTGCCAGCAGCCAAATTGAACTAGCGGTTTACAATGAGCAGTTCTTC. V and J are TRBV4-2 and TRBJ2-1; 8 bases line up with TRBD2. The CDR3 runs 16 residues. V lost 2 bases, J lost 4 bases, and 7 bases stayed unmatched. CDR1 is LGHNA, CDR2 YNFKEQ, per germline.

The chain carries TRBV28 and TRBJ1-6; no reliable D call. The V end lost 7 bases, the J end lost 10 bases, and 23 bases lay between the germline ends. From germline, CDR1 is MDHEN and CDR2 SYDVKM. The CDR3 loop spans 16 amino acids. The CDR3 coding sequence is TGTGCCAGCACCCTTGTTTCTTTGGCAGGCTTGTCACCCCTCCACTTT. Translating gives CASTLVSLAGLSPLHF.

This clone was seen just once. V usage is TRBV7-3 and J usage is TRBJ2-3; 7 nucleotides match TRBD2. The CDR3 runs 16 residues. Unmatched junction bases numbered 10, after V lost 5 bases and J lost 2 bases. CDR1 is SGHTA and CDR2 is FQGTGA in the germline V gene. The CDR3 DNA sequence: TGTGCCAGCAGCCGCGGGACTAACCTTTTCACAGATACGCAGTATTTT. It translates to CASSRGTNLFTDTQYF.

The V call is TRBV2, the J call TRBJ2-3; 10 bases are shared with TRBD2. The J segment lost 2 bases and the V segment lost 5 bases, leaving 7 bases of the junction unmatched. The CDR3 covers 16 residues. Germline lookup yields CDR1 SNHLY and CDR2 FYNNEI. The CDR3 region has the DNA TGTGCCAGCAGTCGTCCAGCGGGAGGGCCCACAGATACGCAGTATTTT. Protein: CASSRPAGGPTDTQYF.

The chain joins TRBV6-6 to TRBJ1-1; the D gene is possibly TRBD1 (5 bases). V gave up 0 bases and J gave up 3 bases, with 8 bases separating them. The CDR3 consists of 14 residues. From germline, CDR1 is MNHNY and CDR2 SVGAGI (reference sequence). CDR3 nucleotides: TGTGCCAGCAGTTACTCGCAGGGTGACACTGAAGCTTTCTTT. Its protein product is CASSYSQGDTEAFF.

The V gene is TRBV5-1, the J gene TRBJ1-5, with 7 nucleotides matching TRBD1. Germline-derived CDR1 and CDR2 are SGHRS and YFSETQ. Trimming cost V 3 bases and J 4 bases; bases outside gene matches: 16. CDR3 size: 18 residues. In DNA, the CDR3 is TGCGCCAGCAGCTCGCTCAAAGAAGGACAGGTTTCGAATCAGCCCCAGCATTTT. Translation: CASSSLKEGQVSNQPQHF.

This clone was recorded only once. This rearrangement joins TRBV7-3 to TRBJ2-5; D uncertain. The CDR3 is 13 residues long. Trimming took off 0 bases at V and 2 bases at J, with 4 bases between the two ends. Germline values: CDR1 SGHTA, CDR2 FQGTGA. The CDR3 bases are TGTGCCAGCAGCTTAACGAGGCAAGAGACCCAGTACTTC. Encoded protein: CASSLTRQETQYF.

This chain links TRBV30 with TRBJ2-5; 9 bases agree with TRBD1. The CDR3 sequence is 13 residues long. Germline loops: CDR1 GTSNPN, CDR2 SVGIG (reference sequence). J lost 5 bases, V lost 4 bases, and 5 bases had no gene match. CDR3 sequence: CAWKVTGGETQYF. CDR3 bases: TGTGCCTGGAAAGTAACAGGGGGCGAGACCCAGTACTTC.

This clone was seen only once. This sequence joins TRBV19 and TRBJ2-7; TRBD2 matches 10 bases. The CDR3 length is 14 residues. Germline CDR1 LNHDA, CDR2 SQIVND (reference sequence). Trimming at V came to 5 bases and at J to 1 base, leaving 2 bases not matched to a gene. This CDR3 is CASSELAGSYEQYF. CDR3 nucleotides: TGTGCCAGTAGTGAACTAGCGGGATCCTACGAGCAGTACTTC.

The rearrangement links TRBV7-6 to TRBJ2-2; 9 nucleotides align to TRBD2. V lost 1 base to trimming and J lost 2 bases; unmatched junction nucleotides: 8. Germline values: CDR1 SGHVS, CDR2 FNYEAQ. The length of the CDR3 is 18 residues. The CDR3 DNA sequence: TGTGCCAGCAGCTTAGTAGCGGTAGCGGGAGTTAACACCGGGGAGCTGTTTTTT. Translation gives CASSLVAVAGVNTGELFF.